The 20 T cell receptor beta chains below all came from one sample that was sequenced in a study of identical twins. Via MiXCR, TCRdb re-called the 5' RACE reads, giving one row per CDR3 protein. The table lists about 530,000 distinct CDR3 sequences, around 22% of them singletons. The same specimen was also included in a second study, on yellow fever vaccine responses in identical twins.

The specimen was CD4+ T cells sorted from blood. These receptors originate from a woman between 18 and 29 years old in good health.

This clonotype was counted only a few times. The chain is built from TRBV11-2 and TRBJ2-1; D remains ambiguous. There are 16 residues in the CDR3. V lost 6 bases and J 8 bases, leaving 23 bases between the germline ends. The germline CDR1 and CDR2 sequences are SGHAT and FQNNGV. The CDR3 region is CASRNQAFNRLHEQFF. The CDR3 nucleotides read TGTGCCAGCAGAAATCAGGCTTTTAATAGGCTTCATGAGCAGTTCTTC.

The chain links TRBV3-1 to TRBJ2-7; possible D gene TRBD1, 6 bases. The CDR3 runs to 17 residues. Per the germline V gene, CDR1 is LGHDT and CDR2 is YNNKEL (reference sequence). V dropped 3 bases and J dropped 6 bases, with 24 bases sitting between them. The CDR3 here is CASSHPLFTGTHGEQYF. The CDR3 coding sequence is TGTGCCAGCAGCCACCCCCTGTTTACAGGGACCCACGGCGAGCAGTACTTC.

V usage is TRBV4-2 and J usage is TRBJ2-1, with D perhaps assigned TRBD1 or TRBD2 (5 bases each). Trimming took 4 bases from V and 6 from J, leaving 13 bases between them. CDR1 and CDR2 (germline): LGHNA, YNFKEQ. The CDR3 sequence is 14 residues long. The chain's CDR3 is CASSPTVSGNEQFF. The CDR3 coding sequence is TGTGCCAGCAGCCCGACAGTGAGCGGCAATGAGCAGTTCTTC.

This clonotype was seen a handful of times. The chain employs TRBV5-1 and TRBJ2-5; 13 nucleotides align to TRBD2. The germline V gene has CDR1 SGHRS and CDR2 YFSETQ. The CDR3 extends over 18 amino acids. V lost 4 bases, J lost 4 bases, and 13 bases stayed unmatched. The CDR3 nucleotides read TGCGCCAGCAGCCCGCCACTAGCGGGAGGGCCCGGTCGAGAGACCCAGTACTTC. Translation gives CASSPPLAGGPGRETQYF.

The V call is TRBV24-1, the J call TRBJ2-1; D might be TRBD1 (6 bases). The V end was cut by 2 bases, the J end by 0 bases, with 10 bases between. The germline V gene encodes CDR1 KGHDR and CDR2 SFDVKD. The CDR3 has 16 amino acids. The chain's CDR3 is CATSDSRTASYNEQFF. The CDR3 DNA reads TGTGCCACCAGTGATTCTAGGACAGCCTCCTACAATGAGCAGTTCTTC.

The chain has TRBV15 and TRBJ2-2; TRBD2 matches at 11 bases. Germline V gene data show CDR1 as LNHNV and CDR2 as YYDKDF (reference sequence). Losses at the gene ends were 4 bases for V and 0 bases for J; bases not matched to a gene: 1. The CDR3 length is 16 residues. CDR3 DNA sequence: TGTGCCACCAGCATGGGACTAGCGGCGAACACCGGGGAGCTGTTTTTT. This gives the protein CATSMGLAANTGELFF.

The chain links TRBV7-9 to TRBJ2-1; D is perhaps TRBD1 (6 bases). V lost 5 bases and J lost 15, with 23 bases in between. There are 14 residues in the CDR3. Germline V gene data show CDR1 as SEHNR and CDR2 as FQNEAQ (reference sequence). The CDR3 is CASSGEHATGMWFF. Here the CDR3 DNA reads TGTGCCAGCAGCGGGGAACACGCAACAGGGATGTGGTTCTTC.

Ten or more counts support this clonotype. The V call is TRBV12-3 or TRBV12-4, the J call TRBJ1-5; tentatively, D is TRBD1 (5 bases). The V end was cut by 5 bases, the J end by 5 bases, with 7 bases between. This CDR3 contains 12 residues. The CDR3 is CASSRGDQPQHF. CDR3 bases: TGTGCCAGCAGTCGGGGGGATCAGCCCCAGCATTTT.

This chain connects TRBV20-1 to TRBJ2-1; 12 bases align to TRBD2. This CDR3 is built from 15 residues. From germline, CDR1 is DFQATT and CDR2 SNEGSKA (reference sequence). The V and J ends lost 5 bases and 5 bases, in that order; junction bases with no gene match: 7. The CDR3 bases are TGCAGTGCTTACGGCCTAGCGGGGGGGCACAATGAGCAGTTCTTC. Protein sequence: CSAYGLAGGHNEQFF.

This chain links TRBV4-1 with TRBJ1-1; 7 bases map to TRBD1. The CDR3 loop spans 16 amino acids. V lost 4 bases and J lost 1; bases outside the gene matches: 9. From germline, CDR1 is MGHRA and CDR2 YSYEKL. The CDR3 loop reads CASSRLGQAGNTEAFF. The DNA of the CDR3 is TGCGCCAGCAGCCGACTAGGACAGGCAGGGAACACTGAAGCTTTCTTT.

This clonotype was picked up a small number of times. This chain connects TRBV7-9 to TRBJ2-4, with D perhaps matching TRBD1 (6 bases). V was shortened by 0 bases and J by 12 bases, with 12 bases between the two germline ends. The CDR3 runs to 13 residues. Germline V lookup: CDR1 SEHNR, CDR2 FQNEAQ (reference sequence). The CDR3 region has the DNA TGTGCCAGCAGCTTAGCGCGTGGGGACAATCAGTACTTC. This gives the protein CASSLARGDNQYF. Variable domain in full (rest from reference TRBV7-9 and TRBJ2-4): DTGVSQNPRHKITKRGQNVTFRCDPISEHNRLYWYRQTLGQGPEFLTYFQNEAQLEKSRLLSDRFSAERPKGSFSTLEIQRTEQGDSAMYLCASSLARGDNQYFGAGTRLSVL.

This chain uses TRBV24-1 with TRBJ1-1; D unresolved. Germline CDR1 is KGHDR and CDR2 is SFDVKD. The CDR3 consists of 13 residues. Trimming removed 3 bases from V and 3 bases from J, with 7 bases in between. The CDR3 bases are TGTGCCACCAGTGATGGTGAGTACACTGAAGCTTTCTTT. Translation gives CATSDGEYTEAFF.

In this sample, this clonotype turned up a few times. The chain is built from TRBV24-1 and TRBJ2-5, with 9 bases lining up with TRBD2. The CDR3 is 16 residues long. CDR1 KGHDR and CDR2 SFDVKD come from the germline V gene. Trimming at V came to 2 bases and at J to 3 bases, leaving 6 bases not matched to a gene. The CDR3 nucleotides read TGTGCCACCAGTGATTCCCTAGCGGGAAAAAAAGAGACCCAGTACTTC. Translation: CATSDSLAGKKETQYF.

The CDR3 protein is CASSGIGQGLIRALHF. CDR3 bases: TGTGCCAGCAGCGGGATAGGACAGGGGCTCATCAGGGCCCTCCACTTT. V and J are TRBV6-1 and TRBJ1-6; 9 nucleotides align to TRBD1. V dropped 6 bases and J dropped 14; count of bases not matched to a gene: 17. This CDR3 spans 16 amino acids. Germline values: CDR1 MNHNS, CDR2 SASEGT.

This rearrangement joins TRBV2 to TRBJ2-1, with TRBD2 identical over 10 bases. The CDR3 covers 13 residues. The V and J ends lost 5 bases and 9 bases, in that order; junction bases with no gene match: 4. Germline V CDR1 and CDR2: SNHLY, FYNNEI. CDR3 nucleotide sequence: TGTGCCAGCAGTCTAGCGGGAGAAGGTGAGCAGTTCTTC. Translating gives CASSLAGEGEQFF.

CDR3 sequence (DNA): TGTGCCAGCACCCCCGGGGACGGAAGCTCCTACGAGCAGTACTTC. Encoded protein: CASTPGDGSSYEQYF. The V call is TRBV9, the J call TRBJ2-7; D might be TRBD1 or TRBD2, each matching 5 bases. This CDR3 is built from 15 residues. V gave up 6 bases and J gave up 0 bases, with 16 bases separating them. Germline V gene lookup returns CDR1 SGDLS and CDR2 YYNGEE.

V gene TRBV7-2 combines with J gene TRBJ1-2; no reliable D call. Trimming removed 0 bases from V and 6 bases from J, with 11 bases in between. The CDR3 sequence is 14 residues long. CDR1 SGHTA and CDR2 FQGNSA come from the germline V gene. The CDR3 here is CASSLAPMADGYTF. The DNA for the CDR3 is TGTGCCAGCAGCTTAGCCCCTATGGCGGATGGCTACACCTTC.

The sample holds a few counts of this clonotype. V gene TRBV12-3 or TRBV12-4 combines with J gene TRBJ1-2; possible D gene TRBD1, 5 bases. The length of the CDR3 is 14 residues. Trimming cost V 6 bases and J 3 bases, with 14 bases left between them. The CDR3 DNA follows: TGTGCCAGCAGCCCAGCGGGGCAAGACTATGGCTACACCTTC. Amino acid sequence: CASSPAGQDYGYTF.

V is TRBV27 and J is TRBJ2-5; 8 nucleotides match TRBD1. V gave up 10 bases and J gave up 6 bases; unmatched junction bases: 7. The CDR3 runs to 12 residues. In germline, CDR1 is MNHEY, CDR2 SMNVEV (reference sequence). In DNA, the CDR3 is TGTGCCACCCGGACAGGGAGCAAGACCCAGTACTTC. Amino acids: CATRTGSKTQYF.

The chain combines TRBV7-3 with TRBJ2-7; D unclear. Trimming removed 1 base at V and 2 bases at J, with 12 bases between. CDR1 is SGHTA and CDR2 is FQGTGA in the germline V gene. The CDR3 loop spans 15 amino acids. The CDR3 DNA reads TGTGCCAGCAGCTTAATCCCCAGCAGACCCTACGAGCAGTACTTC. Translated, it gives CASSLIPSRPYEQYF.